This paragraph reports one TCR beta chain. Its antigen has not been determined. Base quality data are lacking; no much larger clone is found one base away. Healthy HIV-negative adults with no recently reported acute infections or vaccinations were included as donors. Every donor was a Caucasian adult residing in Nashville, Tennessee, USA. CD4+ T cells were enriched by magnetic negative selection; naive cells were then positively selected on CD45RA, and the negative fraction formed the memory subset. Blood was obtained by leukapheresis, after which PBMCs were separated by Ficoll-Histopaque density gradient centrifugation and cryopreserved in liquid nitrogen vapor phase. Analytical flow cytometry was used to check the purity and quantity of each magnetically sorted T cell population. Genomic DNA was isolated from each sorted fraction and quantified by UV absorbance on a Nanodrop 2000c. This sample was taken from a study of shared clonotypes between healthy human individuals (dated by TCRdb to 2019 to 2021). The study in broad terms: The cohort comprised two women and a few men aged 18 to 49 years. Each donor's leukapheresis produced roughly between roughly 0.85 and 9 billion PBMCs. The study deeply sequenced blood TCR repertoires of five healthy adults to estimate repertoire size and the extent of clonotype sharing between individuals. For each donor, three plates each were used for CD4 naive and CD4 memory, two plates were used for CD8 naive, and one plate was used for CD8 memory. To increase sequencing depth and limit assay-specific biases, different laboratories used diverse techniques to prepare libraries and sequence TCR repertoires. The full study reports these points: Pairwise subsampling led to the expectation that sequencing depth would affect the degree of clonotype sharing among donors. When a few donors were compared, the shared fraction of clonotypes was about 5.4% for naive CD4, over 3% for naive CD8, 2.3% for memory CD4, and under 0.5% for memory CD8. Even with the large sequencing depth, rarefaction of the sorted-subset datasets indicated that sequencing was incomplete. Compared with non-shared clonotypes, the clonotypes found in all four sorted-subset donors had higher generation probabilities. Naive subsets generally had larger estimated clonotype richness than memory subsets. Sampling was limited to blood, and TCR repertoires in tissue likely differ from TCR repertoires in blood. The genetic and exposure-history diversity represented was limited by the small number of donors.

Using the deep immunoSEQ assay, multiplex PCR amplified TCR CDR3 regions from genomic DNA. Extracted genomic DNA from each cell subset was spread evenly across all wells of several immunoSEQ 96-well plates, with each plate serving as a replicate. For sorted subsets, each replicate PCR was loaded with approximately 0.2 ug genomic DNA, equivalent to some 27,000 T cell genomes. The purified libraries were quantified using a Qubit 3.0 fluorometer, sized with a Bioanalyzer 2100, and then quantified again using the KAPA Library Quantification kit. Every immunoSEQ 96-well plate was sequenced on a separate single-read 150-cycle Illumina NextSeq 550 flow cell. The paper's processing steps were these. Because the immunoSEQ output included only junctional sequences and no quality scores, the filtering could not be the same as the filtering used for full-length reads. To assign V/J genes and CDR3, sequences were annotated using PyIR, a Python wrapper for IgBLAST v1.9, with IMGT germline references. Any read was removed if the V/J assignment was weak (E-value above 1e-6), the CDR3 was missing, or the read contained stop codons, out-of-frame junctions, or ambiguous translated residues. V3J clonotypes were defined as sequences sharing the same inferred V gene, J gene, and CDR3 amino acid sequence. The percentage overlap between two repertoires was calculated by dividing the number of shared unique clonotypes by the size of the smaller repertoire. Three approaches were used to assess repertoire richness: RTK rarefaction, the Chao1 estimator, and Recon v2.1 estimates of unobserved clonotypes. OLGA was used to compute generation probabilities for all TCRbeta clonotypes that the gDNA method yielded from a few donors. Imported from immuneACCESS, the table was reduced by TCRdb to in-frame sequences with V and J called. These copies leave out some clones; in studies compared against another copy, an unresolved V gene accounts for under half, and the cause of the remainder is not known. D and trimming were read from the DNA, whereas the V and J calls and clone size are those reported in that table. For this sample there are some 2,000,000 clones; 85% to 95% appear just once. The ten most abundant clones make up more than 0.1% of the sample.

The clonotype originates from a man aged 18-30 years in good health. The sequencing sample was made of naive CD4+ T cells sorted from blood. What the cell subset or site label conveys for this sample: CD45RA+ positively selected.

In nucleotides, the sequence is TGTGCCAGCAGCTTGTTAGCGGGAAGGCACGAGCAGTACTTC. This codes for CASSLLAGRHEQYF. The rearranged chain carries TRBV5-4 and TRBJ2-7; TRBD2 aligns with 8 central bases. At the junction V is shortened by 1 base and J by 5 bases; bases outside the gene matches: 5. The CDR1 and CDR2 encoded by the germline V gene (reference sequence) are SGHNT and YYREEE. Measured from the cysteine to the phenylalanine, the CDR3 is 14 residues long. Only the CDR3 DNA stays, 42 bases, in frame from base 1.